One sample yielded the 2 T cell receptor beta chains listed below, sequenced in a study of T cell responses to AZD1222 COVID-19 vaccine. This table comes from immunoSEQ multiplex PCR, and its TCRdb copy is limited to in-frame clones, with some not included. This sample has 150,000 to 200,000 clones, with over 85% found just once. The sequenced sample was peripheral blood, obtained 28 days after the second dose of the MenACWY control vaccine. Receptors originate from an adult who received the MenACWY meningococcal vaccine as a control.

Only one count was recorded for this clone. The chain uses TRBV6-5 and TRBJ2-5; 7 bases agree with TRBD1. J was trimmed by 2 bases and V by 2 bases; bases with no gene match: 8. Germline values: CDR1 MNHEY, CDR2 SVGAGI. This CDR3 has 16 amino acids. The CDR3 region is CASSYHFGTAQETQYF. CDR3 nucleotides: TGTGCCAGCAGTTACCATTTCGGGACAGCGCAAGAGACCCAGTACTTC.

This chain joins TRBV5-4 and TRBJ2-5, with D perhaps TRBD1 (5 bases). CDR3 length: 14 residues. V lost 3 bases, J lost 1 base, and 10 bases lay in between. CDR1 SGHNT and CDR2 YYREEE come from the germline V gene (reference sequence). The CDR3 here is CASSSGHLQETQYF. CDR3 sequence (DNA): TGTGCCAGCAGCTCTGGACACCTCCAAGAGACCCAGTACTTC.